This is a list of T cell receptor beta chains from one sample in a study of blood T cell repertoires in COVID-19. Here immunoSEQ multiplex PCR was the method, and the copy in TCRdb shows in-frame clones only, minus some. The profile shows more than 65,000 clones, roughly 76% of them singletons. The sequenced material came from peripheral blood. The receptors were gathered from a woman over 75 with active or convalescent COVID-19. The CDR3 runs from the conserved cysteine through the conserved F or W. Each record gives: D gene, clone size, V gene, J gene, CDR3 protein, CDR3 DNA. D genes are given only for firm matches. The size of a clone is reported for some rows only, either as once, few or many, or as a class for expanded clones.

TRBD1	-	TRBV28	TRBJ1-4	CASSRTGVNEKLFF	TGTGCCAGCAGTCGGACAGGGGTAAATGAAAAACTGTTTTTT
-	-	TRBV19	TRBJ1-2	CASSAQRDGYTF	TGTGCCAGTAGTGCGCAGCGTGATGGCTACACCTTC
TRBD1	-	TRBV5-4	TRBJ2-5	CASSSAGTGFRETQYF	TGTGCCAGCAGCTCTGCCGGGACAGGGTTTCGGGAGACCCAGTACTTC
-	-	TRBV28	TRBJ1-6	CASSFTGQGNSPLHF	TGTGCCAGCAGTTTCACCGGTCAGGGTAATTCACCCCTCCACTTT
-	-	TRBV2	TRBJ1-3	CASSEGAFLGEVKDTIYF	TGTGCCAGCAGTGAAGGTGCTTTCTTGGGAGAAGTTAAGGACACCATATATTTT
TRBD2	-	TRBV7-2	TRBJ2-3	CASSLRGGGGDTQYF	TGTGCCAGCAGCTTACGTGGGGGGGGAGGCGATACGCAGTATTTT
-	-	TRBV2	TRBJ1-1	CASSVTPNTEAFF	TGTGCCAGCAGTGTGACACCGAACACTGAAGCTTTCTTT
TRBD2	-	TRBV5-1	TRBJ2-2	CASTERGAGNTGELFF	TGCGCCAGCACGGAGCGGGGGGCCGGTAACACCGGGGAGCTGTTTTTT
TRBD1	few	TRBV7-9	TRBJ2-1	CASSWDRGNEQFF	TGTGCCAGCAGCTGGGACAGGGGGAATGAGCAGTTCTTC
-	few	TRBV23-1	TRBJ1-4	CASSQFYGWRASPTNEKLFF	TGCGCCAGCAGTCAATTCTATGGTTGGAGGGCCTCCCCCACTAATGAAAAACTGTTTTTT
-	many	TRBV7-9	TRBJ2-1	CASSHGLNNEQFF	TGTGCCAGCAGCCACGGACTCAACAATGAGCAGTTCTTC
TRBD2	few	TRBV4-3	TRBJ2-2	CASSPGLAGAPGELFF	TGCGCCAGCAGCCCGGGACTAGCGGGGGCACCCGGGGAGCTGTTTTTT
-	-	TRBV25-1	TRBJ2-5	CASSEPGTQETQYF	TGTGCCAGCAGTGAGCCGGGAACCCAAGAGACCCAGTACTTC
TRBD1	-	TRBV7-8	TRBJ2-1	CASSFRDSYNEQFF	TGTGCCAGCAGCTTCCGGGACAGCTACAATGAGCAGTTCTTC
TRBD1	-	TRBV11-2	TRBJ1-2	CAIDRGRYGYTF	TGTGCCATCGACAGGGGGCGGTATGGCTACACCTTC